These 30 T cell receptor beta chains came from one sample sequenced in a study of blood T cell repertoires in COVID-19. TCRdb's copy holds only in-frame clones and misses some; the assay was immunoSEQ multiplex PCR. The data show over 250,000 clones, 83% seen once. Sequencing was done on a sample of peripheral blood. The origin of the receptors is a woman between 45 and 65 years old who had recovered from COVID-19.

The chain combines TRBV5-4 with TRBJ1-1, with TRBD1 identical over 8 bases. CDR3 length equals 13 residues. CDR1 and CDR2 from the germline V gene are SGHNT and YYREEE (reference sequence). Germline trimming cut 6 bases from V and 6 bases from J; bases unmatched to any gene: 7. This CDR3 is CASKRQGASEAFF. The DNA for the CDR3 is TGTGCCAGCAAGAGGCAGGGGGCTTCTGAAGCTTTCTTT.

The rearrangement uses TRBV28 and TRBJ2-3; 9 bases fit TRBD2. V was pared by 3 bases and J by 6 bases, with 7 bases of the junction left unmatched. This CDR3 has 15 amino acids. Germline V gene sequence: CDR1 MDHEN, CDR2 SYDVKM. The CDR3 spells CASSLGRGGLDTQYF. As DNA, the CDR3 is TGTGCCAGCAGTTTGGGGCGGGGGGGCCTGGATACGCAGTATTTT.

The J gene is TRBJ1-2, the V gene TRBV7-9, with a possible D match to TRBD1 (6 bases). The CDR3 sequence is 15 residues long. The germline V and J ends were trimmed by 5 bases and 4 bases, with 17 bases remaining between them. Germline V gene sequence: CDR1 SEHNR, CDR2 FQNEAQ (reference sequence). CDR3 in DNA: TGTGCCAGCAGCCCCCTGGGGGGGGGCGGCTATGGCTACACCTTC. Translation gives CASSPLGGGGYGYTF.

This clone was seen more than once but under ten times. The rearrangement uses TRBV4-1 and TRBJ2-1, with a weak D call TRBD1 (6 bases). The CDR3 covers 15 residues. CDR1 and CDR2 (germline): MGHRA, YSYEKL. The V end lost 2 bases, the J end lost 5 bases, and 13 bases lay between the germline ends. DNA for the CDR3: TGCGCCAGCAGCCAACCGGGAACAGGGCACAATGAGCAGTTCTTC. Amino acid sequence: CASSQPGTGHNEQFF.

CDR3 sequence: CASSYGGSPKTQYF. The DNA for the CDR3 is TGTGCCAGCAGTTATGGGGGCTCCCCGAAGACCCAGTACTTC. V and J are TRBV6-2 or TRBV6-3 and TRBJ2-5; TRBD1 might be the D (6 bases). V gave up 3 bases and J gave up 6 bases, with 14 bases separating them. This CDR3 region has 14 residues. Per the germline V gene, CDR1 is MNHEY and CDR2 is SVGEGT.

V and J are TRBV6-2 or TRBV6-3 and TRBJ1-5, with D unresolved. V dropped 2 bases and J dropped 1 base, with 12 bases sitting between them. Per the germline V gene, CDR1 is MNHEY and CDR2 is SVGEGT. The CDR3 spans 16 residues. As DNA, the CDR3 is TGTGCCAGCAGTTACGATGGAGGAGAGAGCAATCAGCCCCAGCATTTT. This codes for CASSYDGGESNQPQHF.

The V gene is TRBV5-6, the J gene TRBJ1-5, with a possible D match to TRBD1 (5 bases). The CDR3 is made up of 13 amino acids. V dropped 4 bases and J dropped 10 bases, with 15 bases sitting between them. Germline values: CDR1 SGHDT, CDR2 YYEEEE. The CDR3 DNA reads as TGTGCCAGCAGCCCGTGGACCGGGGGACCCCAGCATTTT. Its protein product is CASSPWTGGPQHF. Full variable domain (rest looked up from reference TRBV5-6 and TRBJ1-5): DAGVTQSPTHLIKTRGQQVTLRCSPKSGHDTVSWYQQALGQGPQFIFQYYEEEERQRGNFPDRFSGHQFPNYSSELNVNALLLGDSALYLCASSPWTGGPQHFGDGTRLSIL.

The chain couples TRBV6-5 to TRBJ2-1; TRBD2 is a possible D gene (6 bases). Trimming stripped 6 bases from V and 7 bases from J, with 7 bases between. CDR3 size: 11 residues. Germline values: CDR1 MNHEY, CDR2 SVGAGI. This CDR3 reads CASRRGNEQFF. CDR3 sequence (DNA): TGTGCCAGCAGGCGGGGAAATGAGCAGTTCTTC.

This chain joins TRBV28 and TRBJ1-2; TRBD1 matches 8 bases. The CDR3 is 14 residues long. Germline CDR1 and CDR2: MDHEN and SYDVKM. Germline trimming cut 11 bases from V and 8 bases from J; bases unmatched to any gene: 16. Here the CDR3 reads CASGEDREYRGYTF. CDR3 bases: TGTGCCTCAGGAGAGGACAGGGAGTATAGGGGCTACACCTTC.

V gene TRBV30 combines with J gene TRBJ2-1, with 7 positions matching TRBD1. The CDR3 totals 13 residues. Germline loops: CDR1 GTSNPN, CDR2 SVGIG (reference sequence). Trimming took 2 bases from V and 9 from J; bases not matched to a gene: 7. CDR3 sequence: CAWSRQGVGEQFF. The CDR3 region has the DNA TGTGCCTGGAGTCGGCAGGGGGTGGGTGAGCAGTTCTTC.

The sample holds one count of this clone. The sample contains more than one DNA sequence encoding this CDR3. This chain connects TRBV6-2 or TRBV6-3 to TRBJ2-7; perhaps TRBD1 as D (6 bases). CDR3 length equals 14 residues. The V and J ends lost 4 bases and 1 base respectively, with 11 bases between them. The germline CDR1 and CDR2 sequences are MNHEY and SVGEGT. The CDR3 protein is CASSSPTGSYEQYF. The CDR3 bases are TGTGCCAGCAGTTCCCCAACAGGGTCCTACGAGCAGTACTTC.

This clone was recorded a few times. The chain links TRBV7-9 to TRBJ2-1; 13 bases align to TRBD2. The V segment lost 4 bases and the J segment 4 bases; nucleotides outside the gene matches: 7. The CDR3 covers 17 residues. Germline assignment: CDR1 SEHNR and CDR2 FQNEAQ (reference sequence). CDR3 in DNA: TGTGCCAGCAGCTCCATGACTAGCGGGAGGACTTACAATGAGCAGTTCTTC. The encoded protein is CASSSMTSGRTYNEQFF.

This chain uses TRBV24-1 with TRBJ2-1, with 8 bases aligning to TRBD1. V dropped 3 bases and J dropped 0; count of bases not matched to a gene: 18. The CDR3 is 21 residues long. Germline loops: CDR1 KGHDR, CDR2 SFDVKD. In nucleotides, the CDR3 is TGTGCCACCAGTGATCCGGGTTACGACAGGGGCCGCTTAAGCTCCTACAATGAGCAGTTCTTC. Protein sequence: CATSDPGYDRGRLSSYNEQFF.

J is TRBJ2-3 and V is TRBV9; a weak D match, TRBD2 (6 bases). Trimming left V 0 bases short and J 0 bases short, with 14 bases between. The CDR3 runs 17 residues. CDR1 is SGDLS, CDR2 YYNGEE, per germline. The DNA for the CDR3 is TGTGCCAGCAGCGTAGGCGGGACCACCCGAAGCACAGATACGCAGTATTTT. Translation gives CASSVGGTTRSTDTQYF.

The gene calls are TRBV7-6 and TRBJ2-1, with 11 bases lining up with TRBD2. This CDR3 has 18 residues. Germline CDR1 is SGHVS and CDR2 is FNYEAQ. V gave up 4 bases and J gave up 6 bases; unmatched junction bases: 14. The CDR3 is CASSSPLAGAWAFNEQFF. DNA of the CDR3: TGTGCCAGCAGCTCTCCACTAGCGGGAGCCTGGGCGTTCAATGAGCAGTTCTTC.

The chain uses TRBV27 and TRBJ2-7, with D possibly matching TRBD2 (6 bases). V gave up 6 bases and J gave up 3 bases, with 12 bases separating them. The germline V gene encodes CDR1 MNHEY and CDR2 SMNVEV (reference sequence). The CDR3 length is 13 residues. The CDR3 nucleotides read TGTGCCAGCAGAACCTGGGAGGACTACGAGCAGTACTTC. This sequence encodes CASRTWEDYEQYF.

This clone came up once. The CDR3 sequence is CASSFGMRLDEQYF. The CDR3, as DNA: TGTGCCAGCAGCTTTGGCATGAGGCTCGACGAGCAGTACTTC. The gene calls are TRBV5-8 and TRBJ2-7; D is uncertain. The CDR3 extends over 14 amino acids. Trimming pared 2 bases from V and 5 bases from J, leaving 14 bases between. Germline CDR1 is SGHTS and CDR2 is YDEGEE. Using reference TRBV5-8 and TRBJ2-7 for the parts outside the CDR3, the full variable domain is EAGVTQSPTHLIKTRGQQATLRCSPISGHTSVYWYQQALGLGLQFLLWYDEGEERNRGNFPPRFSGRQFPNYSSELNVNALELEDSALYLCASSFGMRLDEQYFGPGTRLTVT.

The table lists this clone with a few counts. CDR3 in DNA: TGTGCCAGCAGTGAAAAGTGGGGACTAGCGGGGCGGAATGAGCAGTTCTTC. Translated: CASSEKWGLAGRNEQFF. This sequence joins TRBV2 and TRBJ2-1; 13 bases map to TRBD2. Germline values: CDR1 SNHLY, CDR2 FYNNEI. J was trimmed by 7 bases and V by 2 bases; bases with no gene match: 8. This CDR3 region has 17 residues.

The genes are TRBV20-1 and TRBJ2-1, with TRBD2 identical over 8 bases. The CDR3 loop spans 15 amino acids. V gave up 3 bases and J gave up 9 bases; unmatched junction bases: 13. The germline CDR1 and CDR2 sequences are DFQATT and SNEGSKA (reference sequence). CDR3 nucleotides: TGCAGTGCTAGTTCCGGCCGGGGGGGCGGAGGTGAGCAGTTCTTC. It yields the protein CSASSGRGGGGEQFF.

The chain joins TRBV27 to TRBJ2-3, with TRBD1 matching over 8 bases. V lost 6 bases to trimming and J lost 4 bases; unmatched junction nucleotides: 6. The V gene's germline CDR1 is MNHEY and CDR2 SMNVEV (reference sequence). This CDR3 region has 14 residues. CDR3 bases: TGTGCCAGCAGCCCGACAGGGGCCCCAGATACGCAGTATTTT. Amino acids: CASSPTGAPDTQYF.

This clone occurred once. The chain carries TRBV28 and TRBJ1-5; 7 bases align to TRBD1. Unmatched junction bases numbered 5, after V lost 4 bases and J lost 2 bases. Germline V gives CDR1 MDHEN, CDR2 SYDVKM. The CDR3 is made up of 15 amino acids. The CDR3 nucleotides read TGTGCCAGCAGTTCAAGGGGGCGCGGCAATCAGCCCCAGCATTTT. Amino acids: CASSSRGRGNQPQHF.

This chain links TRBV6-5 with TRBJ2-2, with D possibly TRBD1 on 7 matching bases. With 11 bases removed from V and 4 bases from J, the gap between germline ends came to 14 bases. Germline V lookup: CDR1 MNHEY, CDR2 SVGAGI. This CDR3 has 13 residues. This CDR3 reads CAAGQRLTGELFF. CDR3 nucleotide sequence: TGTGCCGCGGGACAGCGCCTCACCGGGGAGCTGTTTTTT.

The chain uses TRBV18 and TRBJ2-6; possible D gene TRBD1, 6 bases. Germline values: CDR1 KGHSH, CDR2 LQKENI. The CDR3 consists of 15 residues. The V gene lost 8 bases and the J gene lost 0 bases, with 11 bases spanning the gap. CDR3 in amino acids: CASQGTYSGANVLTF. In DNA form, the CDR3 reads TGTGCCAGCCAGGGGACCTACTCTGGGGCCAACGTCCTGACTTTC. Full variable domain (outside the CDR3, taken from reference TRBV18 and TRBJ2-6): NAGVMQNPRHLVRRRGQEARLRCSPMKGHSHVYWYRQLPEEGLKFMVYLQKENIIDESGMPKERFSAEFPKEGPSILRIQQVVRGDSAAYFCASQGTYSGANVLTFGAGSRLTVL.

The CDR3 loop reads CASSNSGSRYNEQFF. The CDR3 bases are TGTGCCAGCAGTAATAGCGGGAGTCGCTACAATGAGCAGTTCTTC. V and J are TRBV28 and TRBJ2-1; the match to TRBD2 covers 9 bases. The CDR3 is 15 residues long. Germline CDR1 MDHEN, CDR2 SYDVKM. The V and J ends lost 5 bases and 3 bases, in that order; junction bases with no gene match: 5.

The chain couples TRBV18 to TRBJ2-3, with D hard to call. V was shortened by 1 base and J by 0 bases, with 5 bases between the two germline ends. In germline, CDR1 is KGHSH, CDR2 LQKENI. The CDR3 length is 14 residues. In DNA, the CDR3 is TGTGCCAGCTCACCACTGGCTAGCACAGATACGCAGTATTTT. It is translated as CASSPLASTDTQYF.

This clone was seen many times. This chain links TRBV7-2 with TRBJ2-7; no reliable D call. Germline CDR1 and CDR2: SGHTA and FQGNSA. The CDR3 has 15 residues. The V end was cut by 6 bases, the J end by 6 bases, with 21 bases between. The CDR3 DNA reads TGTGCCAGCAGTAACGGTGGCACGACTCCTCTCGAGCAGTACTTC. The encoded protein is CASSNGGTTPLEQYF.

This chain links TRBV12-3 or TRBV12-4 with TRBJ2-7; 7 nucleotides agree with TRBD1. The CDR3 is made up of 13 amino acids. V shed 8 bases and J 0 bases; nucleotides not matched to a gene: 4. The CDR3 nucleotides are TGTGCCAGCTCAGGGGGACCCTCCTACGAGCAGTACTTC. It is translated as CASSGGPSYEQYF.

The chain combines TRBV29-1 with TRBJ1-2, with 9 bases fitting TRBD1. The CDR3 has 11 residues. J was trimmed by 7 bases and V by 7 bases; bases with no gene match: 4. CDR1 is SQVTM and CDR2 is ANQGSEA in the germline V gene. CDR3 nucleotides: TGCAGCGCAGGGACAGGGTTTGGCTACACCTTC. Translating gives CSAGTGFGYTF. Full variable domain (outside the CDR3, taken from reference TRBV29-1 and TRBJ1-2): SAVISQKPSRDICQRGTSLTIQCQVDSQVTMMFWYRQQPGQSLTLIATANQGSEATYESGFVIDKFPISRPNLTFSTLTVSNMSPEDSSIYLCSAGTGFGYTFGSGTRLTVV.

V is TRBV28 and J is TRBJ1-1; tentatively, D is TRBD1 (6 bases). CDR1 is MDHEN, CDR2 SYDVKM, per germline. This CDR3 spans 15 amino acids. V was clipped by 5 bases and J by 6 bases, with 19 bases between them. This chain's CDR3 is CASSRGDGGLPEAFF. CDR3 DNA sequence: TGTGCCAGCAGTAGAGGCGATGGGGGCTTACCTGAAGCTTTCTTT. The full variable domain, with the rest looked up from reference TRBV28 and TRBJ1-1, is DVKVTQSSRYLVKRTGEKVFLECVQDMDHENMFWYRQDPGLGLRLIYFSYDVKMKEKGDIPEGYSVSREKKERFSLILESASTNQTSMYLCASSRGDGGLPEAFFGQGTRLTVV.

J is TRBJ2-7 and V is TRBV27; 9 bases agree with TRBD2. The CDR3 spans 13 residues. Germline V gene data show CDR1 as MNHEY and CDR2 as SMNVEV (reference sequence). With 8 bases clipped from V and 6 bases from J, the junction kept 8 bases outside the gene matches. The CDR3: CASWVAGDGEQYF. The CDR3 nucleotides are TGTGCCAGCTGGGTAGCGGGAGACGGCGAGCAGTACTTC.